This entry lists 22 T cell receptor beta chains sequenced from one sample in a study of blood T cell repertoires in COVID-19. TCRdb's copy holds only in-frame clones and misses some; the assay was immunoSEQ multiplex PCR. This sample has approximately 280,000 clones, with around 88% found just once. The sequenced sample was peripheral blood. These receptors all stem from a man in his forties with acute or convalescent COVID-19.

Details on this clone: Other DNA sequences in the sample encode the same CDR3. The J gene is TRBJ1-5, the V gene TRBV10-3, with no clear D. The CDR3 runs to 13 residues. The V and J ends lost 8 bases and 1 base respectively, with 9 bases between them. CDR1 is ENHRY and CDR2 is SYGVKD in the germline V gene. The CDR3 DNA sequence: TGTGCCATCTCGGGAGGGAGCAATCAGCCCCAGCATTTT. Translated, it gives CAISGGSNQPQHF.

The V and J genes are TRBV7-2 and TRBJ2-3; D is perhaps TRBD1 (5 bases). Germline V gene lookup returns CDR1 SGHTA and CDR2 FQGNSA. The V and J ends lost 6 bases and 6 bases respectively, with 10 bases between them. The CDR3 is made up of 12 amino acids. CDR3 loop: CASSPPGDTQYF. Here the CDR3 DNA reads TGTGCCAGCAGTCCGCCAGGGGATACGCAGTATTTT.

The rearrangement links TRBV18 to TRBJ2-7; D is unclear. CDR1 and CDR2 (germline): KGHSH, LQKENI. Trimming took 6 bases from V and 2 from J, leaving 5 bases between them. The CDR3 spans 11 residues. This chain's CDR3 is CASSTPYEQYF. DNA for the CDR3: TGTGCCAGCTCTACACCCTACGAGCAGTACTTC. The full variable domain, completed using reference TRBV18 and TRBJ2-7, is NAGVMQNPRHLVRRRGQEARLRCSPMKGHSHVYWYRQLPEEGLKFMVYLQKENIIDESGMPKERFSAEFPKEGPSILRIQQVVRGDSAAYFCASSTPYEQYFGPGTRLTVT.

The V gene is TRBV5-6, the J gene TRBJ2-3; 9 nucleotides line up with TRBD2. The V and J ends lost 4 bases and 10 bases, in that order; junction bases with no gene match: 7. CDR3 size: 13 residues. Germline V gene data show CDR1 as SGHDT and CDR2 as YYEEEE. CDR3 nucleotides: TGTGCCAGCAGCCCTCTTAGCGGGGGAGCGCAGTATTTT. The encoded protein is CASSPLSGGAQYF.

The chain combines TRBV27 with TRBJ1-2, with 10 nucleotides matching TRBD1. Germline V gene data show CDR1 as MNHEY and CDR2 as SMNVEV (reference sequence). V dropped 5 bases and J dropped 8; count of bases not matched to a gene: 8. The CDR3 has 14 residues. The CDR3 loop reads CASSPRDRGIGYTF. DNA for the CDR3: TGTGCCAGCAGTCCCCGGGACAGGGGTATAGGCTACACCTTC.

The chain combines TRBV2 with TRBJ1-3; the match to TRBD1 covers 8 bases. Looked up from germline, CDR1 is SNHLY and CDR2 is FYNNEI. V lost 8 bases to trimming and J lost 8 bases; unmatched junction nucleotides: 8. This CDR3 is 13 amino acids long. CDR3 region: CASGLDRGDTIYF. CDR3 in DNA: TGTGCCAGCGGTCTCGACAGGGGCGACACCATATATTTT.

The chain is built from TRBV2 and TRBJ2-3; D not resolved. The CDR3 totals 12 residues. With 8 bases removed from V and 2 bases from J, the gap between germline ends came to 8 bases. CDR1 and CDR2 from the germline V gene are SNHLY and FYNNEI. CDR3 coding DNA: TGTGCCAGCTCTCCTTTCACAGATACGCAGTATTTT. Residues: CASSPFTDTQYF. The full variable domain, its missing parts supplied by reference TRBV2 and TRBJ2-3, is EPEVTQTPSHQVTQMGQEVILRCVPISNHLYFYWYRQILGQKVEFLVSFYNNEISEKSEIFDDQFSVERPDGSNFTLKIRSTKLEDSAMYFCASSPFTDTQYFGPGTRLTVL.

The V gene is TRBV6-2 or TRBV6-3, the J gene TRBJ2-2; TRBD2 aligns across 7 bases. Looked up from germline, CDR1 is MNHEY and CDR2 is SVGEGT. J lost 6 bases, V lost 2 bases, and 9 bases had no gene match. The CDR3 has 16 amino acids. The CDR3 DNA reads TGTGCCAGCAGTTACGGCGGAGGGAGGGCCGCCGGGGAGCTGTTTTTT. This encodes CASSYGGGRAAGELFF.

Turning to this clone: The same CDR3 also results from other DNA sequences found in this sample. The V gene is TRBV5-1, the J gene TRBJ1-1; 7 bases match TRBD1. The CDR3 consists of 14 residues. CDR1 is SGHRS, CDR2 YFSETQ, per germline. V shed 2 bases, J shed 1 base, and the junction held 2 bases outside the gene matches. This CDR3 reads CASSLEGANTEAFF. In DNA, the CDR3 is TGCGCCAGCAGCTTAGAGGGGGCGAACACTGAAGCTTTCTTT.

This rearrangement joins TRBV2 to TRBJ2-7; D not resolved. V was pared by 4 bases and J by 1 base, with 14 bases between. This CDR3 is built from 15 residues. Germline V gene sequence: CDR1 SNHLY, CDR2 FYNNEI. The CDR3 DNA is TGTGCCAGCAGTGTTGAGAAACTTCCGTCCTACGAGCAGTACTTC. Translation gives CASSVEKLPSYEQYF.

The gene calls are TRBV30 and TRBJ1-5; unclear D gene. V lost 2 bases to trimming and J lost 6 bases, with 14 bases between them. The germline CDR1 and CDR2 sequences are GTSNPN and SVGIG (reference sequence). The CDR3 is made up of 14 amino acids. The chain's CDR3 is CAWSTPEGTQPQHF. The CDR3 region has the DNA TGTGCCTGGAGTACCCCCGAGGGTACTCAGCCCCAGCATTTT.

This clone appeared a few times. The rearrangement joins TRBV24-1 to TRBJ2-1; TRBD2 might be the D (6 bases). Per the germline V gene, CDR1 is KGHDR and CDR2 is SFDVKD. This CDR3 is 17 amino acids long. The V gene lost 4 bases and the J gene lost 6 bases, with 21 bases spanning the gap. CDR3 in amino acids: CATSDSLLAGFLNEQFF. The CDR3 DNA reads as TGTGCCACCAGTGACTCCCTTCTCGCGGGGTTCCTCAATGAGCAGTTCTTC.

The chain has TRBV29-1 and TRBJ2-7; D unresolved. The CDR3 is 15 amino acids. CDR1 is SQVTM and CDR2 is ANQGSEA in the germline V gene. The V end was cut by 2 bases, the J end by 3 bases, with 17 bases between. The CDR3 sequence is CSVESGRGSDYEQYF. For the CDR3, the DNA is TGCAGCGTTGAAAGTGGCAGAGGAAGCGACTACGAGCAGTACTTC.

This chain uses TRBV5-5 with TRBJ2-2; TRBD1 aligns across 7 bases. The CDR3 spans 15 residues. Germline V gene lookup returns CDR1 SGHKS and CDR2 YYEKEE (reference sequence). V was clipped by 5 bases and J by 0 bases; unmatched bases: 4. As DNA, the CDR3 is TGTGCCAGCAGGAGGCAGGGGGCGAACACCGGGGAGCTGTTTTTT. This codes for CASRRQGANTGELFF. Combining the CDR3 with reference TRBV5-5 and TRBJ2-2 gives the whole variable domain DAGVTQSPTHLIKTRGQQVTLRCSPISGHKSVSWYQQVLGQGPQFIFQYYEKEERGRGNFPDRFSARQFPNYSSELNVNALLLGDSALYLCASRRQGANTGELFFGEGSRLTVL.

The CDR3 bases are TGTGCCAGCAGTCCCCCGTGGGAAGGAAACGGGGGCACTGAAGCTTTCTTT. Protein sequence: CASSPPWEGNGGTEAFF. The genes are TRBV27 and TRBJ1-1; D perhaps matches TRBD1 (5 bases). From germline, CDR1 is MNHEY and CDR2 SMNVEV (reference sequence). The V and J ends lost 5 bases and 4 bases respectively, with 23 bases between them. CDR3 length: 17 residues.

DNA for the CDR3: TGTGCCTCTCAGCCTAGCCTGGGCACTGAAGCTTTCTTT. Translation: CASQPSLGTEAFF. V and J are TRBV15 and TRBJ1-1; D is unresolved. Between the trimmed V and J ends, which lost 11 bases and 4 bases, there was a span of 17 bases. The CDR3 runs 13 residues. Germline CDR1 reads LNHNV; CDR2 reads YYDKDF (reference sequence).

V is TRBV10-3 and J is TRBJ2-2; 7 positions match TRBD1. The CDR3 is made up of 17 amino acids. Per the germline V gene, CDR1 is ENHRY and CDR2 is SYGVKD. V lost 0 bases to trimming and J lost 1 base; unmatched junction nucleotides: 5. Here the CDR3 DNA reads TGTGCCATCAGTGAGTCGTGGGGACAGCTGAACACCGGGGAGCTGTTTTTT. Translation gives CAISESWGQLNTGELFF.

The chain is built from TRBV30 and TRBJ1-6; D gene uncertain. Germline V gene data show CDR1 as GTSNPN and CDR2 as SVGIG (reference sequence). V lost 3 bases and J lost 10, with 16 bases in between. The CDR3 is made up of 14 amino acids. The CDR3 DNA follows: TGTGCCTGGAGCCTCGGACTCGTGTACTCACCCCTCCACTTT. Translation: CAWSLGLVYSPLHF. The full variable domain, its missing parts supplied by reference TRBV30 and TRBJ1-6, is SQTIHQWPATLVQPVGSPLSLECTVEGTSNPNLYWYRQAAGRGLQLLFYSVGIGQISSEVPQNLSASRPQDRQFILSSKKLLLSDSGFYLCAWSLGLVYSPLHFGNGTRLTVT.

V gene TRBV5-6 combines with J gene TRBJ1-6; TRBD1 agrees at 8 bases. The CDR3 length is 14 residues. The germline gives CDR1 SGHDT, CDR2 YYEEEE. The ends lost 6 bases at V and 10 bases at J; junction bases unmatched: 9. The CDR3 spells CASTPGQGRSPLHF. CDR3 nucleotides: TGTGCCAGCACCCCCGGACAGGGCCGGTCACCCCTCCACTTT.

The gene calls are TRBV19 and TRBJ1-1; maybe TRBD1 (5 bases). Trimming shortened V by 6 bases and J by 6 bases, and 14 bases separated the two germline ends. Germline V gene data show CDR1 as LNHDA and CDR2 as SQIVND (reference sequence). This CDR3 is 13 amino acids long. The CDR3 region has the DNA TGTGCCAGTAGGAGGGGAGGGACCGCTGAAGCTTTCTTT. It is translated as CASRRGGTAEAFF.

As DNA, the CDR3 is TGCGCCAGCAGCCAATTGCGCTCTGAGCAGTTCTTC. Translated, it gives CASSQLRSEQFF. The chain joins TRBV4-1 to TRBJ2-1; D remains ambiguous. V dropped 2 bases and J dropped 9 bases, with 8 bases sitting between them. The CDR3 is 12 residues long. The V gene's germline CDR1 is MGHRA and CDR2 YSYEKL.

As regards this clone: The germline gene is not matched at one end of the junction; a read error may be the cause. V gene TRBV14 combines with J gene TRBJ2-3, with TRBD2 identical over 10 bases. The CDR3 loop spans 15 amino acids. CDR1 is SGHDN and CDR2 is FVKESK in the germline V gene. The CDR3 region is CASRNSGGGTNTQYF. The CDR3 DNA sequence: TGTGCCAGCAGAAACAGCGGGGGGGGCACAAATACGCAGTATTTT.